A selection of T cell receptor beta chains follows, all from one sample in a study of cytomegalovirus exposure and HLA in healthy donors. Clones were sequenced by immunoSEQ multiplex PCR, and TCRdb holds only the in-frame ones, with some missing. The data show hundreds of thousands of clones, with approximately 80% seen just once and around 1.5% held by the top ten. Specimen: PBMCs. Receptors originate from a girl aged 10-17 years in good health and CMV-seronegative. CDR3s include the opening cysteine and the closing phenylalanine or tryptophan. The D gene is left open where the match is weak. The size entry is marked missing in some rows and otherwise reads once, few, many or a size class.

V	size	D	J	DNA	CDR3
TRBV6-1	once	.	TRBJ2-7	TGTGCCAGCAGTCCACCGCGCAGGGAGGCGTACGAGCAGTACTTC	CASSPPRREAYEQYF
TRBV30	.	.	TRBJ1-3	TGTGCCTGGAGTGTGGGGGGATTTGGAAACACCATATATTTT	CAWSVGGFGNTIYF
TRBV18	.	.	TRBJ2-5	TGTGCCAGCTCCCCCAGGAGGGAGATGGAGACCCAGTACTTC	CASSPRREMETQYF
TRBV28	.	TRBD1	TRBJ2-7	TGTGCCAGCAGTTTGATGGGACAGGGTGCCTACGAGCAGTACTTC	CASSLMGQGAYEQYF
TRBV20-1	.	.	TRBJ1-1	TGCAGTGCTAGGCGGGAGGAAGCTTTCTTT	CSARREEAFF
TRBV4-3	.	.	TRBJ1-3	TGCGCCAGCAGCCAAAATGCAATTGGGGGGGCTGGAAACACCATATATTTT	CASSQNAIGGAGNTIYF
TRBV2	once	TRBD1	TRBJ2-7	TGTGCCAGCAGTGGGGGCTCAAGGGACAGGGGGCTGTCCGAGCAGTACTTC	CASSGGSRDRGLSEQYF
TRBV19	.	TRBD2	TRBJ2-3	TGTGCCAGTAGTATCCCCTCCGGGACTAGCGGAGATACGCAGTATTTT	CASSIPSGTSGDTQYF
TRBV7-3	.	.	TRBJ2-3	TGTGCCAGCAGCCGGTACGCTCCCATGAGCACAGATACGCAGTATTTT	CASSRYAPMSTDTQYF
TRBV23-1	.	.	TRBJ2-1	TGCGCCAGCAGAAGGGGGAAAGCAACCCTGATTCGCTACAATGAGCAGTTCTTC	CASRRGKATLIRYNEQFF
TRBV28	.	.	TRBJ2-3	TGTGCCAGCAGTCCAAGATACAGGGGGGGCGCAGATACGCAGTATTTT	CASSPRYRGGADTQYF
TRBV5-1	.	.	TRBJ1-6	TGCGCCAGCAGGCCCGGGGGGGTTGGTAATTCACCCCTCCACTTT	CASRPGGVGNSPLHF
TRBV27	.	.	TRBJ1-5	TGTGCCAGCAATGCCTCGGGGGGCGCTAACAATCAGCCCCAGCATTTT	CASNASGGANNQPQHF
TRBV7-7	once	TRBD2	TRBJ2-1	TGTGCTAGCAGCCCCTCCCGGGGTAGTAGCGGGACCTACAATGAGCAGTTCTTC	CASSPSRGSSGTYNEQFF